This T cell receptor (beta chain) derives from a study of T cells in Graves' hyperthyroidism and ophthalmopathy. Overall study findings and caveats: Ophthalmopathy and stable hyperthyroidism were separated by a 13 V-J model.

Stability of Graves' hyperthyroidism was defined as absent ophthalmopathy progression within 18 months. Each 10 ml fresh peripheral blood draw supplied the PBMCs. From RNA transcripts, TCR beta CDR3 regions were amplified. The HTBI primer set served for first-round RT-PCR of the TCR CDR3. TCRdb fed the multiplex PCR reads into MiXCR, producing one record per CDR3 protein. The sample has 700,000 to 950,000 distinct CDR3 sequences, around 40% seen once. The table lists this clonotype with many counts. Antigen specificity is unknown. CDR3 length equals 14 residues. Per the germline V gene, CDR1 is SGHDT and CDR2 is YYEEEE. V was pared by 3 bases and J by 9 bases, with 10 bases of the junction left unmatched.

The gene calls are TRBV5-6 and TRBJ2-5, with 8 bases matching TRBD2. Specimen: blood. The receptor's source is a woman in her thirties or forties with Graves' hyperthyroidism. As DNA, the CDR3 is TGTGCCAGCAGCTACCACGGGGGGGTAAAGGCCCAGTACTTC. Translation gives CASSYHGGVKAQYF.